Shown below are 20 T cell receptor beta chains from a single sample sequenced in a study of T cells in Graves' hyperthyroidism and ophthalmopathy. The investigators amplified TCR beta CDR3 regions from RNA transcripts. Initially, a first-round RT-PCR of the TCR CDR3 employed the HTBI primer set. MiXCR, run by TCRdb on the multiplex PCR reads, gives a single entry per CDR3 protein. The table shows approximately 520,000 distinct CDR3 sequences, with about 24% occurring only once. Sequencing was done on a sample of blood. These TCRs come from a woman aged 25 to 39 with Graves' ophthalmopathy.

The V and J genes are TRBV18 and TRBJ1-2; tentative D call: TRBD1 (5 bases). Germline V lookup: CDR1 KGHSH, CDR2 LQKENI. Trimming removed 2 bases from V and 8 bases from J, with 18 bases in between. CDR3 length: 15 amino acids. The CDR3 DNA is TGTGCCAGCTCACCATCGGTTCAGGGACGAGGCGGCTACACCTTC. This sequence encodes CASSPSVQGRGGYTF. The full variable domain, rest sourced from reference TRBV18 and TRBJ1-2, is NAGVMQNPRHLVRRRGQEARLRCSPMKGHSHVYWYRQLPEEGLKFMVYLQKENIIDESGMPKERFSAEFPKEGPSILRIQQVVRGDSAAYFCASSPSVQGRGGYTFGSGTRLTVV.

This clonotype has at least ten counts. Here the CDR3 reads CASSGEDAEAFF. Written as DNA, the CDR3 is TGTGCCAGCAGTGGGGAGGACGCTGAAGCTTTCTTT. The rearrangement uses TRBV6-1 and TRBJ1-1; D is uncertain. Germline values: CDR1 MNHNS, CDR2 SASEGT. The V and J ends lost 4 bases and 6 bases respectively, with 9 bases between them. This CDR3 contains 12 residues.

This chain links TRBV28 with TRBJ2-7; TRBD1 aligns across 8 bases. The V gene end was trimmed by 5 bases and the J gene end by 6 bases; junction bases not matched to a gene: 9. This CDR3 has 14 residues. CDR1 and CDR2 from the germline V gene are MDHEN and SYDVKM. The CDR3 region is CASSPQGARGEQYF. CDR3 nucleotide sequence: TGTGCCAGCAGTCCCCAGGGGGCGCGGGGCGAGCAGTACTTC.

V usage is TRBV9 and J usage is TRBJ2-7, with 7 bases aligning to TRBD1. Per germline, CDR1 SGDLS and CDR2 YYNGEE. The CDR3 extends over 14 amino acids. V was pared by 4 bases and J by 1 base, with 5 bases of the junction left unmatched. The CDR3 sequence is CASSLTTGSYEQYF. CDR3 nucleotides: TGTGCCAGCAGCCTCACGACAGGGTCCTACGAGCAGTACTTC.

This rearrangement joins TRBV12-3 or TRBV12-4 to TRBJ1-2, with 10 bases fitting TRBD1. Trimming removed 5 bases from V and 7 bases from J; junction bases left unmatched: 4. The CDR3 extends over 13 amino acids. The CDR3 DNA reads TGTGCCAGCAGTCCGACAGGGGGCGGTGGCTACACCTTC. It yields the protein CASSPTGGGGYTF.

At least ten counts were recorded for this clonotype. The rearrangement links TRBV15 to TRBJ1-5, with D possibly TRBD1 on 5 matching bases. V was cut by 4 bases and J by 3 bases, with 10 bases left in between. There are 14 residues in the CDR3. The germline CDR1 and CDR2 sequences are LNHNV and YYDKDF (reference sequence). CDR3 in DNA: TGTGCCACCAGCACTAGGACACTCAATCAGCCCCAGCATTTT. Translated: CATSTRTLNQPQHF.

Of note for this clonotype: The CDR3 end shows no conserved phenylalanine or tryptophan, and so a read error is likely. V and J are TRBV3-1 and TRBJ1-5, with 10 bases that match TRBD1. The CDR3 extends over 15 amino acids. Germline CDR1 and CDR2: LGHDT and YNNKEL (reference sequence). V was pared by 5 bases and J by 4 bases, with 5 bases of the junction left unmatched. CDR3 protein: CASSRTGGNNQPQHS. CDR3 coding DNA: TGTGCCAGCAGCAGGACAGGGGGTAATAATCAGCCCCAGCATTCT.

The rearrangement joins TRBV12-3 or TRBV12-4 to TRBJ2-5, with 8 bases lining up with TRBD1. Germline trimming cut 6 bases from V and 6 bases from J; bases unmatched to any gene: 12. This CDR3 spans 15 amino acids. CDR3 DNA sequence: TGTGCCAGCAGCCCTCTGTCGGCAGGGGGCAAGACCCAGTACTTC. Its protein product is CASSPLSAGGKTQYF.

This clonotype occurred many times. The chain joins TRBV5-1 to TRBJ1-2, with TRBD1 matching 11 bases. The trim removed 4 bases at V and 6 bases at J, leaving 5 bases unmatched. The CDR3 is 14 residues long. Germline values: CDR1 SGHRS, CDR2 YFSETQ. The CDR3 DNA follows: TGCGCCAGCAGCCCGGGACAGGGGGTTGATGGCTACACCTTC. Translated, it gives CASSPGQGVDGYTF. Filled out from reference TRBV5-1 and TRBJ1-2, the complete variable domain reads KAGVTQTPRYLIKTRGQQVTLSCSPISGHRSVSWYQQTPGQGLQFLFEYFSETQRNKGNFPGRFSGRQFSNSRSEMNVSTLELGDSALYLCASSPGQGVDGYTFGSGTRLTVV.

This clonotype has at least ten counts. The rearrangement joins TRBV27 to TRBJ1-1; D is undetermined. The germline CDR1 and CDR2 sequences are MNHEY and SMNVEV (reference sequence). V shed 0 bases and J shed 0 bases, with 5 bases lying between them. The CDR3 extends over 14 amino acids. This CDR3 is CASSLSVLNTEAFF. In nucleotides, the CDR3 is TGTGCCAGCAGTTTATCAGTTTTGAACACTGAAGCTTTCTTT.

This clonotype was seen repeatedly, ten times or more. The chain couples TRBV11-1 to TRBJ2-4; no clear D gene. CDR1 is SGHAT, CDR2 FQDESV, per germline (reference sequence). Trimming stripped 5 bases from V and 0 bases from J, with 14 bases between. The CDR3 sequence is 16 residues long. CDR3 sequence (DNA): TGTGCCAGCAGCCCTCTTACCAGTCTAGCCAAAAACATTCAGTACTTC. This codes for CASSPLTSLAKNIQYF.

The genes are TRBV11-2 and TRBJ1-1; no definite D call. Germline CDR1 is SGHAT and CDR2 is FQNNGV. The CDR3 extends over 14 amino acids. V was trimmed by 4 bases and J by 0 bases, leaving 9 bases between them. The CDR3 nucleotides are TGTGCCAGCAGCTGGAACAGCATGAACACTGAAGCTTTCTTT. Protein sequence: CASSWNSMNTEAFF. The full variable domain, rest sourced from reference TRBV11-2 and TRBJ1-1, is EAGVAQSPRYKIIEKRQSVAFWCNPISGHATLYWYQQILGQGPKLLIQFQNNGVVDDSQLPKDRFSAERLKGVDSTLKIQPAKLEDSAVYLCASSWNSMNTEAFFGQGTRLTVV.

In this sample, this clonotype turned up many times. The J gene is TRBJ1-2, the V gene TRBV2; tentatively, D is TRBD1 (6 bases). CDR3 length equals 15 residues. Trimming shortened V by 8 bases and J by 3 bases, and 19 bases separated the two germline ends. Germline V CDR1 and CDR2: SNHLY, FYNNEI. The CDR3: CASAGGGRGYYGYTF. CDR3 in DNA: TGTGCCAGCGCGGGGGGGGGGCGCGGATACTATGGCTACACCTTC.

This clonotype has a handful of counts. The final CDR3 position lacks the conserved phenylalanine or tryptophan, pointing to a likely read error. This chain links TRBV29-1 with TRBJ1-2; 8 bases map to TRBD1. Trimming took 8 bases from V and 3 from J; bases not matched to a gene: 11. CDR1 and CDR2 (germline): SQVTM, ANQGSEA. CDR3 length equals 14 residues. The CDR3 DNA is TGCAGCTTCGAGACAGGGGTGGGGGACTATGGCTACACCGTC. Translating it yields CSFETGVGDYGYTV.

This clonotype was counted ten times or more. The J gene is TRBJ2-5, the V gene TRBV20-1, with D perhaps TRBD1 or TRBD2 (6 bases each). Germline V gives CDR1 DFQATT, CDR2 SNEGSKA (reference sequence). The CDR3 has 13 residues. V dropped 6 bases and J dropped 4 bases, with 15 bases sitting between them. The CDR3 DNA is TGCAGTGCCCAACTAGCAGGGGTAGAGACCCAGTACTTC. Its translation is CSAQLAGVETQYF.

The chain links TRBV11-1 to TRBJ2-5; D is unclear. V lost 2 bases, J lost 0 bases, and 22 bases lay in between. The length of the CDR3 is 19 residues. The germline V gene has CDR1 SGHAT and CDR2 FQDESV (reference sequence). CDR3 protein: CASSLFGRRGSPYQETQYF. CDR3 sequence (DNA): TGTGCCAGCAGCTTATTCGGCCGACGTGGCAGCCCGTACCAAGAGACCCAGTACTTC.

The sample holds many counts of this clonotype. The chain carries TRBV28 and TRBJ2-7, with 9 bases identical to TRBD2. The CDR3 length is 19 residues. The J segment lost 2 bases and the V segment lost 7 bases, leaving 21 bases of the junction unmatched. CDR1 and CDR2 (germline): MDHEN, SYDVKM. CDR3 DNA sequence: TGTGCCAGCACCCACCCCCCCCTAATGACTAGCGGCCACCCCTACGAGCAGTACTTC. Translated, it gives CASTHPPLMTSGHPYEQYF.

This clonotype has ten or more counts. This chain joins TRBV12-3 or TRBV12-4 and TRBJ2-2; D uncertain. The CDR3 covers 14 residues. The germline V and J ends were trimmed by 3 bases and 1 base, with 6 bases remaining between them. This chain's CDR3 is CASSFTENTGELFF. The CDR3, as DNA: TGTGCCAGCAGTTTCACAGAGAACACCGGGGAGCTGTTTTTT.

This clonotype was detected ten times or more. The chain uses TRBV20-1 and TRBJ2-7, with D maybe TRBD1 (5 bases). This CDR3 is built from 13 residues. Trimming cost V 3 bases and J 4 bases, with 13 bases left between them. The germline CDR1 and CDR2 sequences are DFQATT and SNEGSKA (reference sequence). The CDR3: CSARTVGAYEQYF. Written as DNA, the CDR3 is TGCAGTGCTAGGACGGTTGGGGCATACGAGCAGTACTTC.

There are many counts of this clonotype. V gene TRBV27 combines with J gene TRBJ2-7, with a tentative D call TRBD1 (5 bases). CDR3 length: 15 amino acids. V was pared by 8 bases and J by 2 bases, with 19 bases between. The germline V gene has CDR1 MNHEY and CDR2 SMNVEV (reference sequence). CDR3 DNA sequence: TGTGCCAGCTCGGACATACTCGGGTCCACCTACGAGCAGTACTTC. Its translation: CASSDILGSTYEQYF.